The clone carrying this T cell receptor (beta chain) occurred a few times. Its antigen is unknown. The CDR3 does not close with the conserved phenylalanine or tryptophan, likely indicating a read error. The CDR3 is 15 residues long. V trimming: 1 base; J trimming: 8 bases; junction bases outside the gene matches: 6. Germline V gene sequence: CDR1 SGHRS, CDR2 YFSETQ. This entry belongs to a study of T-cell reconstitution after alpha-beta-depleted transplantation in children. General observations from the study: It was surviving recipient T cells and thymic progenitors that gave some patients high TCRbeta diversity at day 60. After one year, T-cell counts and TCRbeta diversity mostly came from new T cells.

Unique molecular identifiers were incorporated into the prepared TCRbeta library. TCRdb passed the PCR reads through MiXCR, listing each CDR3 protein once. The sample records a few hundred thousand distinct CDR3 sequences, 25% to 30% being singletons. The rearrangement uses TRBV5-1 and TRBJ2-1, with 10 bases matching TRBD2. The TCR was taken from a boy in the first two years of life with Wiskott-Aldrich syndrome, due to receive a stem cell transplant. The sequences come from PBMCs, collected before TCRalphabeta/CD19-depleted stem cell transplant. The CDR3 sequence: CASSLRLAGAYEQFL. CDR3 bases: TGCGCCAGCAGCTTGAGGCTAGCGGGAGCCTATGAGCAGTTCTTG.